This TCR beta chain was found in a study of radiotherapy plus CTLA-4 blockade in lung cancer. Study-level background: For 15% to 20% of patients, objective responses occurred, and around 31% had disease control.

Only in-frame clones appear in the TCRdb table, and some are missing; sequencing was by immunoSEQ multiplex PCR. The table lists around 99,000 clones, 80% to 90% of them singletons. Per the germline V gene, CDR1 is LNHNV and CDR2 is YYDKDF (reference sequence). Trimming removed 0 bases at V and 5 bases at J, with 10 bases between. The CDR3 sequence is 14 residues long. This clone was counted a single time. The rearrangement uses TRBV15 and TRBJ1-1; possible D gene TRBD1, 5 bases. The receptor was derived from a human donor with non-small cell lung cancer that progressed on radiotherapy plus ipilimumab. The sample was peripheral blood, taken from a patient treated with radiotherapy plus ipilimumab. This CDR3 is CATSRDLRETEAFF. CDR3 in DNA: TGTGCCACCAGCAGAGATCTCAGGGAGACTGAAGCTTTCTTT.